The rows below give T cell receptor beta chains drawn from one sample of a study of T cell repertoires in cytomegalovirus infection. TCRdb redid the calling of the reads with MiXCR, one entry per CDR3 protein. Of approximately 700,000 distinct CDR3 sequences in the sample, 35% to 40% are singletons; the top ten hold around 2.8%. The sample was PBMCs. These receptors all stem from a human donor in good health (CMV status not recorded). Some clones in this sample may be carry-over from other donors' samples. Both conserved end residues are part of each CDR3. Each record gives: D gene, V gene, J gene, clone size, CDR3 DNA, CDR3 protein. The D gene is left open where the match is weak. A row's size may be missing; if present it is once, few, many or a size class.

TRBD1,TRBV2,TRBJ2-3,.,TGTGCCAGCAGCTCGGACAGGGGGGACACAGATACGCAGTATTTT,CASSSDRGDTDTQYF
.,TRBV28,TRBJ1-5,.,TGTGCCAGCAGTTTCGGCCCCCAGGCCAATCAGCCCCAGCATTTT,CASSFGPQANQPQHF
.,TRBV27,TRBJ1-1,many,TGTGCCAGCAGTTTTAATAACGGCAGGGCGAACACTGAAGCTTTCTTT,CASSFNNGRANTEAFF
TRBD1,TRBV7-6,TRBJ1-5,many,TGTGCCAGCAGCTTGAGACAGGGGGCAAATCAGCCCCAGCATTTT,CASSLRQGANQPQHF
TRBD1,TRBV28,TRBJ2-1,few,TGTGCCAGCACAATGGGGGACAGGGAGCAGTTCTTC,CASTMGDREQFF
TRBD2,TRBV10-3,TRBJ2-2,few,TGTGCCATCAGGACTAGCGGGGAGAACACCGGGGAGCTGTTTTTT,CAIRTSGENTGELFF
.,TRBV20-1,TRBJ1-6,.,TGCAGCGCCCCTCCACCCGGCCTCCACTTT,CSAPPPGLHF
.,TRBV11-1,TRBJ2-1,.,TGTGCCAGCAGCTTAGCCCCTGACAACTACAATGAGCAGTTCTTC,CASSLAPDNYNEQFF
.,TRBV7-6,TRBJ1-1,.,TGTGCCAGCAGCTTAGAGGCCCTGGGAAACACTGAAGCTTTCTTT,CASSLEALGNTEAFF
.,TRBV5-1,TRBJ2-7,few,TGCGCCAGCAGCTTGGACCTTTACGAGCAGTACTTC,CASSLDLYEQYF
.,TRBV19,TRBJ1-1,.,TGTGCCAGTAGTATAGGTCGGGTGGGGAGGCGAGAGAACACTGAAGCTTTCTTT,CASSIGRVGRRENTEAFF
.,TRBV2,TRBJ2-7,few,TGTGCCAGCAGGGGGCTGGGGGGCGACTACGAGCAGTACTTC,CASRGLGGDYEQYF
TRBD1,TRBV7-3,TRBJ1-1,.,TGTGCCAGCAGCCCAGACAGGGTCCCGGGCACTGAAGCTTTCTTT,CASSPDRVPGTEAFF
.,TRBV12-3/TRBV12-4,TRBJ1-4,few,TGTGCCAGCAGTTTAGCGCTACGGGATAATGAAAAACTGTTTTTT,CASSLALRDNEKLFF
.,TRBV20-1,TRBJ2-7,few,TGCAGTGCTAGAGTTGGTTCCAATGACTACGAGCAGTACTTC,CSARVGSNDYEQYF
.,TRBV28,TRBJ2-7,once,TGTGCCAGCAGTTCCCCGCAGGGGCTTCTCTACGAGCAGTACTTC,CASSSPQGLLYEQYF
.,TRBV7-2,TRBJ2-5,few,TGTGCCAGCAGCTTACGAGGGGGGGCGTATGAGACCCAGTACTTC,CASSLRGGAYETQYF
.,TRBV18,TRBJ2-4,.,TGTGCCAGCTCAACGGACCTGCTAGCCAAAAACATTCAGTACTTC,CASSTDLLAKNIQYF
TRBD1,TRBV5-6,TRBJ1-5,.,TGTGCCAGCAGCCCGAGCCAGACAGGGGGTGCCTATCAGCCCCAGCATTTT,CASSPSQTGGAYQPQHF
.,TRBV28,TRBJ2-7,.,TGTGCCAGCAGCTGGGGCTGGGCTAGCGAGACCTACGAGCAGTACTTC,CASSWGWASETYEQYF
.,TRBV12-5,TRBJ1-5,few,TGTGCTAGTGGCTCCATCTCTACACTGAATCAGCCCCAGCATTTT,CASGSISTLNQPQHF
.,TRBV7-8,TRBJ2-1,.,TGTGCCAGCAGCTTATCTAGAATACTCTACAATGAGCAGTTCTTC,CASSLSRILYNEQFF
TRBD1,TRBV6-8,TRBJ1-2,.,TGTGCCAGCAGTCGGGGACAGGGGGTCGGCTATGGCTACACCTTC,CASSRGQGVGYGYTF
.,TRBV20-1,TRBJ1-1,.,TGCAGTGCTGGGCCAACCACGACGAACACTGAAGCTTTCTTT,CSAGPTTTNTEAFF
.,TRBV4-2,TRBJ1-4,few,TGTGCCAGCAGCCAAGATGCAGCAACTAATGAAAAACTGTTTTTT,CASSQDAATNEKLFF
.,TRBV28,TRBJ2-1,few,TGTGCCAGCAGTTTAGGTCTAGCATGGAAAAATGAGCAGTTCTTC,CASSLGLAWKNEQFF
.,TRBV15,TRBJ2-7,few,TGTGCCACCAGCAGAGAAACAGGGAACTACGAGCAGTACTTC,CATSRETGNYEQYF
TRBD2,TRBV12-3/TRBV12-4,TRBJ2-7,few,TGTGCCAGCAGTCTCGGACTAGCGGGAGGGCCATGGAGAGGCGAGCAGTACTTC,CASSLGLAGGPWRGEQYF
TRBD2,TRBV11-3,TRBJ2-2,.,TGTTCCAGCAGCTTAGGGACTAGCGGGAATCTTGCCGGGGAGCTGTTTTTT,CSSSLGTSGNLAGELFF
TRBD2,TRBV12-3/TRBV12-4,TRBJ2-3,few,TGTGCCAGCAGTCACCGACTAGCGGGGAACACAGATACGCAGTATTTT,CASSHRLAGNTDTQYF
TRBD2,TRBV3-1,TRBJ2-4,.,TGTGCCAGCAGCCTATTGACTAGCGGACGAAACATTCAGTACTTC,CASSLLTSGRNIQYF
TRBD1,TRBV5-1,TRBJ2-3,.,TGCGCCAGCACCCTAGGAAGGGACAGACCAGATACGCAGTATTTT,CASTLGRDRPDTQYF
TRBD1,TRBV12-5,TRBJ2-5,.,TGTCCTAGGGACAGGACATTCCAAGAGACCCAGTACTTC,CPRDRTFQETQYF
TRBD1,TRBV6-1,TRBJ1-4,.,TGTGCCAGCAGTAAAACAGGGGTTGAAAAACTGTTTTTT,CASSKTGVEKLFF
TRBD1,TRBV27,TRBJ2-2,few,TGTGCCAGCAGTTTTCGCGGACAGGGGACCGGGGAGCTGTTTTTT,CASSFRGQGTGELFF
.,TRBV20-1,TRBJ1-6,many,TGCAGTGCTCCAGTTGGTTCCTATAATTCACCCCTCCACTTT,CSAPVGSYNSPLHF
.,TRBV2,TRBJ1-2,.,TGTGCCAGCAGTGTCGAGTTGCCAGAGAAGGGCTACACCTTC,CASSVELPEKGYTF
TRBD2,TRBV7-2,TRBJ2-7,.,TGTGCAAGCGGGGACTGGAGGGGCGAGCGTTACTTC,CASGDWRGERYF
TRBD1,TRBV27,TRBJ1-6,.,TGTGCCAGCAGGAAGGGACAGGGGGATTCACCCCTCCACTTT,CASRKGQGDSPLHF
.,TRBV7-9,TRBJ1-1,few,TGTGCCAGCAGCTTAGTTTCCGGGATCGGGACTGAAGCTTTCTTT,CASSLVSGIGTEAFF
TRBD2,TRBV28,TRBJ2-3,.,TGTGCCAGCAGTCCATCGACTAGCGGGACCTCAGATACGCAGTATTTT,CASSPSTSGTSDTQYF
TRBD1,TRBV27,TRBJ1-5,few,TGTGCCAGCAGTATTGCGACAGGGGGTCGACTCAATCAGCCCCAGCATTTT,CASSIATGGRLNQPQHF